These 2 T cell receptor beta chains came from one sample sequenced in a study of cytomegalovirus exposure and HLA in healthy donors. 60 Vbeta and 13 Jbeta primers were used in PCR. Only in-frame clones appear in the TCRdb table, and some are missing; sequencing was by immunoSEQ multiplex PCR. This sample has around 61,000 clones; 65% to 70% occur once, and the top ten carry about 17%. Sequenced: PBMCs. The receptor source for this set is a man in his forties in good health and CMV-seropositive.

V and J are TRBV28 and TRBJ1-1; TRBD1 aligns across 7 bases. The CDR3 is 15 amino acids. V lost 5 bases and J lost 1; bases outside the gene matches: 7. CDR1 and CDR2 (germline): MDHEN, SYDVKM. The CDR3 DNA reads TGTGCCAGCAGTACCGGAGGACAGGCGAACACTGAAGCTTTCTTT. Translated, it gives CASSTGGQANTEAFF.

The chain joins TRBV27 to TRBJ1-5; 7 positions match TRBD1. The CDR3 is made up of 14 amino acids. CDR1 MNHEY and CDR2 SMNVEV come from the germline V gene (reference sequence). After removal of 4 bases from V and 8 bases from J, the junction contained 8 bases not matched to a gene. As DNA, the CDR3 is TGTGCCAGCAGTTCCTCAGGGGGACTTGAGCCCCAGCATTTT. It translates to CASSSSGGLEPQHF.